A selection of T cell receptor beta chains follows, all from one sample in a study of blood T cell repertoires in COVID-19. Data came from immunoSEQ multiplex PCR; TCRdb stores just in-frame clones and leaves some out. The sample contains 250,000 or so clones, approximately 92% of which appear only once. Sequenced material: peripheral blood. All receptors derive from a woman aged 40 to 50 who had recovered from COVID-19. Both conserved end residues are part of each CDR3. A D gene is named only where the DNA matches it firmly. A row's size may be missing; if present it is once, few, many or a size class.

V gene	D gene	J gene	clone size	CDR3 protein	CDR3 DNA
TRBV19	.	TRBJ1-2	once	CASSINRAGGVYGYTF	TGTGCCAGTAGTATTAACAGGGCCGGGGGGGTCTATGGCTACACCTTC
TRBV29-1	.	TRBJ1-1	.	CSVKDQIGGSEAFF	TGCAGCGTGAAAGACCAGATTGGAGGGTCTGAAGCTTTCTTT
TRBV4-1	.	TRBJ2-3	.	CASSQSMLGRGPTDTQYF	TGCGCCAGCAGCCAAAGCATGCTCGGGCGGGGCCCCACAGATACGCAGTATTTT
TRBV3-1/TRBV3-2	.	TRBJ1-3	.	CASSQDTVSGNTIYF	TGTGCCAGCAGCCAGGATACAGTCTCTGGAAACACCATATATTTT
TRBV9	.	TRBJ1-2	.	CASSVDLGEGSYYGYTF	TGTGCCAGCAGCGTAGATTTAGGGGAGGGTTCGTACTATGGCTACACCTTC
TRBV24-1	.	TRBJ1-2	once	CATSDPGYSIGYTF	TGTGCCACCAGTGACCCAGGGTATTCAATTGGCTACACCTTC
TRBV5-1	.	TRBJ2-3	.	CASSQGADTQYF	TGCGCCAGCAGCCAGGGCGCAGATACGCAGTATTTT
TRBV11-3	.	TRBJ2-5	once	CASTPGRGGETQYF	TGTGCCAGCACCCCCGGTCGGGGAGGCGAGACCCAGTACTTC
TRBV28	.	TRBJ1-2	.	CASSLSAGAYGYTF	TGTGCCAGCAGTTTATCGGCAGGGGCTTATGGCTACACCTTC
TRBV7-2	.	TRBJ1-1	few	CASSPGQNTEAFF	TGTGCCAGCAGCCCCGGTCAGAACACTGAAGCTTTCTTT
TRBV6-5	.	TRBJ1-1	.	CASSPDWTPTREAFF	TGTGCCAGCAGTCCGGATTGGACGCCCACAAGGGAGGCTTTCTTT
TRBV5-8	.	TRBJ1-1	.	CASSFKGLGTEAFF	TGTGCCAGCAGCTTCAAGGGGTTGGGCACTGAAGCTTTCTTT
TRBV28	TRBD1	TRBJ1-4	.	CASSVPQGAREKLFF	TGTGCCAGCAGCGTCCCACAGGGGGCACGAGAAAAACTGTTTTTT
TRBV7-2	.	TRBJ2-2	once	CASSFGGNSGELFF	TGTGCCAGCAGCTTCGGCGGGAATAGCGGTGAGCTGTTTTTT
TRBV12-3/TRBV12-4	.	TRBJ1-6	.	CASNKHNSPLHF	TGTGCCAGCAACAAACATAATTCACCCCTCCACTTT
TRBV7-8	TRBD1	TRBJ2-2	.	CASSFLDRVSGELFF	TGTGCCAGCAGCTTTCTGGACAGGGTATCCGGGGAGCTGTTTTTT
TRBV3-1/TRBV3-2	TRBD1	TRBJ1-2	.	CASSLRDRDRYTF	TGTGCCAGCAGCCTCCGGGACAGGGATCGCTACACCTTC
TRBV28	TRBD2	TRBJ2-1	.	CASSLASGGHYEQFF	TGTGCCAGCAGTTTGGCTAGCGGGGGGCACTATGAGCAGTTCTTC
TRBV10-2	TRBD2	TRBJ2-2	few	CASRWTSGISGELFF	TGCGCCAGCAGATGGACTAGCGGGATTTCGGGGGAGCTGTTTTTT
TRBV12-5	.	TRBJ1-2	.	CASDLTDYGYTF	TGTGCTAGTGATTTGACAGACTATGGCTACACCTTC
TRBV5-4	.	TRBJ2-1	once	CASSGAASSYNEQFF	TGTGCCAGCAGCGGGGCGGCGAGCTCCTACAATGAGCAGTTCTTC
TRBV15	TRBD1	TRBJ1-2	.	CATSSRTGPYLHTF	TGTGCCACCAGCTCTCGGACAGGGCCGTATTTACACACCTTC
TRBV5-4	.	TRBJ2-1	.	CASSFLVVNEQFF	TGTGCCAGCAGCTTCCTAGTGGTTAATGAGCAGTTCTTC
TRBV6-2/TRBV6-3	.	TRBJ1-2	.	CASSYSNGVSGRF	TGTGCCAGCAGTTACTCGAACGGGGTCAGTGGTCGGTTC
TRBV21-1	.	TRBJ2-5	.	CASRRLRIETQYF	TGTGCCAGCAGGCGGCTCCGTATCGAGACCCAGTACTTC